Listed below are T cell receptor beta chains from one sample, sequenced in a study of CD8 T cells in ankylosing spondylitis. Using its own MiXCR run on the 5' RACE reads, TCRdb lists one record per CDR3 protein. The table lists about 500,000 distinct CDR3 sequences, approximately 12% of them singletons, with around 6.8% in the top ten. Material for sequencing was blood, either unsorted or a sorted T cell fraction (not recorded which). The receptor set was obtained from a male donor with ankylosing spondylitis. Both conserved end residues are part of each CDR3. A D gene is named only where the DNA matches it firmly. Only some rows state a clone size, as once, few, many or a class for expanded clones.

V gene: TRBV10-3
D gene: TRBD1
clone size: many
J gene: TRBJ2-5
CDR3 protein: CAISETDRGETQYF
CDR3 DNA: TGTGCCATCAGTGAGACGGACAGGGGAGAGACCCAGTACTTC

V gene: TRBV6-1
D gene: TRBD1
clone size: few
J gene: TRBJ2-1
CDR3 protein: CASRGSGQGLTEQFF
CDR3 DNA: TGTGCCAGCCGGGGGTCGGGACAGGGGTTAACTGAGCAGTTCTTC

V gene: TRBV27
D gene: TRBD1
clone size: many
J gene: TRBJ1-2
CDR3 protein: CASSLDRGRGYTF
CDR3 DNA: TGTGCCAGCAGTCTCGACAGGGGGCGCGGCTACACCTTC

V gene: TRBV20-1
D gene: -
clone size: once
J gene: TRBJ1-1
CDR3 protein: CSARYGGQITEAFF
CDR3 DNA: TGCAGTGCTAGATACGGGGGGCAGATCACTGAAGCTTTCTTT

V gene: TRBV12-3/TRBV12-4
D gene: TRBD1
clone size: -
J gene: TRBJ2-3
CDR3 protein: CASTQEGQPDYTDTQYF
CDR3 DNA: TGTGCCAGCACTCAAGAGGGACAGCCAGATTACACAGATACGCAGTATTTT

V gene: TRBV5-1
D gene: -
clone size: few
J gene: TRBJ1-1
CDR3 protein: CASRLLEPQNTEAFF
CDR3 DNA: TGCGCCAGCAGACTACTAGAGCCGCAGAACACTGAAGCTTTCTTT

V gene: TRBV5-1
D gene: -
clone size: few
J gene: TRBJ2-1
CDR3 protein: CASSLGASRNEQFF
CDR3 DNA: TGCGCCAGCAGCCTGGGGGCGAGCAGGAATGAGCAGTTCTTC

V gene: TRBV12-3/TRBV12-4
D gene: -
clone size: many
J gene: TRBJ1-6
CDR3 protein: CASSHTSGVSPLHF
CDR3 DNA: TGTGCCAGCAGCCACACATCCGGGGTCTCACCCCTCCACTTT

V gene: TRBV5-1
D gene: -
clone size: few
J gene: TRBJ2-2
CDR3 protein: CASSLPTVNTGELFF
CDR3 DNA: TGCGCCAGCAGCTTGCCTACAGTGAACACCGGGGAGCTGTTTTTT

V gene: TRBV30
D gene: -
clone size: -
J gene: TRBJ2-3
CDR3 protein: CAWSGYVREVTDTQYF
CDR3 DNA: TGTGCCTGGAGTGGCTATGTCAGGGAGGTCACAGATACGCAGTATTTT

V gene: TRBV11-2
D gene: -
clone size: many
J gene: TRBJ2-7
CDR3 protein: CASSLGGGRYEQYF
CDR3 DNA: TGTGCCAGCAGCTTAGGAGGGGGAAGGTACGAGCAGTACTTC

V gene: TRBV20-1
D gene: TRBD1
clone size: few
J gene: TRBJ1-6
CDR3 protein: CSAAGQGVRNSPLHF
CDR3 DNA: TGCAGTGCCGCTGGACAGGGGGTGCGTAATTCACCCCTCCACTTT

V gene: TRBV5-4
D gene: TRBD2
clone size: few
J gene: TRBJ2-1
CDR3 protein: CASSAILAGGLNEQFF
CDR3 DNA: TGTGCCAGCAGCGCCATTTTAGCGGGAGGACTCAATGAGCAGTTCTTC

V gene: TRBV29-1
D gene: TRBD1
clone size: few
J gene: TRBJ2-3
CDR3 protein: CSVCDPGQGTDTQYF
CDR3 DNA: TGCAGCGTTTGTGACCCGGGACAGGGCACAGATACGCAGTATTTT

V gene: TRBV27
D gene: -
clone size: few
J gene: TRBJ1-2
CDR3 protein: CASSLMGPPRNYGYTF
CDR3 DNA: TGTGCCAGCAGTTTAATGGGCCCACCAAGGAACTATGGCTACACCTTC